This T cell receptor (beta chain) was recovered during a study of T cell responses to AZD1222 COVID-19 vaccine. Study-wide background: Second-dose schedules of about 4 or about 12 weeks were combined.

Note on this clone: Its matching antigen is unknown.

The CDR3 is 15 residues long. V dropped 3 bases and J dropped 1 base, with 12 bases sitting between them. Germline V gene sequence: CDR1 MDHEN, CDR2 SYDVKM. General study findings and limits: Donors skewed white British and female; clonal diversity was possibly underestimated. Spike-specific TCRs gained breadth and depth after people received two AZD1222 doses. Nearly half of spike-specific TCRs reportedly target unmutated variant regions.

Libraries were prepared by immunoSEQ multiplex PCR; TCRdb keeps only in-frame clonotypes and omits some of them. The data contain 150,000 to 200,000 clones, just under 95% of them seen just once; the ten biggest clones take up 1.1% to 1.5%. The TCR sequence derives from an adult in good health. V and J are TRBV28 and TRBJ1-2; tentative D call: TRBD1 (5 bases). The sample in question was peripheral blood, obtained on day 0 of AZD1222 vaccination. The CDR3 region is CASSLWTPDNYGYTF. Here the CDR3 DNA reads TGTGCCAGCAGTTTGTGGACACCCGATAACTATGGCTACACCTTC.